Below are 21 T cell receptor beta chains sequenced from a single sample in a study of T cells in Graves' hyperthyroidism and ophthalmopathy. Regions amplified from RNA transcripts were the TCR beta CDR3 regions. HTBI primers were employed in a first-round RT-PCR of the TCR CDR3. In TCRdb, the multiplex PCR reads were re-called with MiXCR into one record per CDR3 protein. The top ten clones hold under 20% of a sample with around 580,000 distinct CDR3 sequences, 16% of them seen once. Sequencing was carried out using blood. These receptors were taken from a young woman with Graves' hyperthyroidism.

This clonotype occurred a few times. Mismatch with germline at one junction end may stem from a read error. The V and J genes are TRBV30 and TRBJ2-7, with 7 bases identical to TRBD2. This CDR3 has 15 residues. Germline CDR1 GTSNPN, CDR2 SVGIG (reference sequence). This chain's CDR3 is CAWSGVGGPSHEQYF. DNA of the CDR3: TGTGCCTGGAGTGGGGTGGGAGGGCCCTCCCACGAGCAGTACTTC.

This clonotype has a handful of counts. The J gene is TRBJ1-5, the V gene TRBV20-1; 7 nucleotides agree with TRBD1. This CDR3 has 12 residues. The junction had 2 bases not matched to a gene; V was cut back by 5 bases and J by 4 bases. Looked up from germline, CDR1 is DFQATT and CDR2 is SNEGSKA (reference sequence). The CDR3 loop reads CSAPTGNQPQHF. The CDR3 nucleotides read TGCAGTGCTCCGACAGGGAATCAGCCCCAGCATTTT.

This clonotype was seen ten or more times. CDR3 sequence (DNA): TGTGCCAGCAGAGTCGGGGGGAAAGGGCCAGGCTATGGCTACACCTTC. Protein sequence: CASRVGGKGPGYGYTF. This chain links TRBV2 with TRBJ1-2; perhaps TRBD1 as D (5 bases). Per the germline V gene, CDR1 is SNHLY and CDR2 is FYNNEI. V was cut by 6 bases and J by 4 bases, with 21 bases left in between. This CDR3 has 16 amino acids.

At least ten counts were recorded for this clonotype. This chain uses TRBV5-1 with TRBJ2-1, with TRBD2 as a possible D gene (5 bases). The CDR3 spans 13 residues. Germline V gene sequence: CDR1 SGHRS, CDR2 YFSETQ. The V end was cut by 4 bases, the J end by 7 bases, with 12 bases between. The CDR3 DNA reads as TGCGCCAGCAGCGGGCTGGAGGAGAATGAGCAGTTCTTC. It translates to CASSGLEENEQFF.

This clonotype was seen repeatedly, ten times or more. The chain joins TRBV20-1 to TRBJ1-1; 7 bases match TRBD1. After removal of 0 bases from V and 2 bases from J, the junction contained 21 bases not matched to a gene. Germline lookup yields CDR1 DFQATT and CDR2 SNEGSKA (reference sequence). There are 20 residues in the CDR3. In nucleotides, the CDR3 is TGCAGTGCTAGAGAGGTAGATAACAGGGGAAGTCTTAGGGGCAACACTGAAGCTTTCTTT. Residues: CSAREVDNRGSLRGNTEAFF.

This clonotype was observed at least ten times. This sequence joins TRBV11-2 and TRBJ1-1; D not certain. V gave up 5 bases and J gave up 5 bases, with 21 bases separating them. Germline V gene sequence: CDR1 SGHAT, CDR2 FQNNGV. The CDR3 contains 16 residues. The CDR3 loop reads CASSLRVLTPGTEAFF. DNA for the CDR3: TGTGCCAGCAGCCTTCGGGTCCTCACCCCGGGGACTGAAGCTTTCTTT.

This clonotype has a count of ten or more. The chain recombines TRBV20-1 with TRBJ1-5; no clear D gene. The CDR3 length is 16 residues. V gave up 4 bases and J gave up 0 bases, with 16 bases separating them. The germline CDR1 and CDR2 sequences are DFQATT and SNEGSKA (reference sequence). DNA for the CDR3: TGCAGTGCTACAGAGTCGACGTGGAATAGCAATCAGCCCCAGCATTTT. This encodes CSATESTWNSNQPQHF.

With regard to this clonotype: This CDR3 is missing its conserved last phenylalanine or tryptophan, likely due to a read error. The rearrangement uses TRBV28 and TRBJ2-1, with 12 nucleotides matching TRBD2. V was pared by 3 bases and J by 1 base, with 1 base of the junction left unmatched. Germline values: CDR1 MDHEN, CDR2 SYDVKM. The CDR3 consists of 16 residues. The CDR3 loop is CASSFGTSGSYNEQFL. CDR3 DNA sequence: TGTGCCAGCAGTTTCGGGACTAGCGGGTCCTACAATGAGCAGTTCCTC.

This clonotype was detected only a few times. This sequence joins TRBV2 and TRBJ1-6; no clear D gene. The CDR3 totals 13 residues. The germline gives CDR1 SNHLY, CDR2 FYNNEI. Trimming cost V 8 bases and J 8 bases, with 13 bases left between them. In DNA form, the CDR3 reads TGTGCCAGCGCCCGCGTAATAGATTCACCCCTCCACTTT. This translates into CASARVIDSPLHF.

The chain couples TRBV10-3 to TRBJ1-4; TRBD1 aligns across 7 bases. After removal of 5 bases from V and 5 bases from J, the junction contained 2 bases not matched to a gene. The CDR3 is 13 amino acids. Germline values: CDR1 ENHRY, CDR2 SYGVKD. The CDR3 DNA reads TGTGCCATCAGTCCAGGGGGGAATGAAAAACTGTTTTTT. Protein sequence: CAISPGGNEKLFF.

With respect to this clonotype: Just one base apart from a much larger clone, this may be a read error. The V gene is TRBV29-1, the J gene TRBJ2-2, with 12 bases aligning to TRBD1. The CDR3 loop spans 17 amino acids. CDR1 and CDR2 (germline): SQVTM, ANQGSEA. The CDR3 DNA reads TGCAGCGTTACTAAGGGACAGGGGGCCGGTGGGACCGGGGAGCCGTTTTTT. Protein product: CSVTKGQGAGGTGEPFF.

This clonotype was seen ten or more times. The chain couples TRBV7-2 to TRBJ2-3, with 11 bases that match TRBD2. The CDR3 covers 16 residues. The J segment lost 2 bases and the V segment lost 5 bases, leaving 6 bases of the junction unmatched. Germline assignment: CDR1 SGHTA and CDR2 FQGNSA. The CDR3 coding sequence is TGTGCCAGCAGCGCAATAGCGGGGGGGCCCACAGATACGCAGTATTTT. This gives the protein CASSAIAGGPTDTQYF.

Written as DNA, the CDR3 is TGTGCTAGTGGTTTCGAGGACACTGAAGCTTTCTTT. It codes for CASGFEDTEAFF. This chain uses TRBV12-5 with TRBJ1-1; no reliable D call. The germline V and J ends were trimmed by 3 bases and 3 bases, with 5 bases remaining between them. The CDR3 is 12 residues long. Germline V gene data show CDR1 as LGHNT and CDR2 as FRNRAP.

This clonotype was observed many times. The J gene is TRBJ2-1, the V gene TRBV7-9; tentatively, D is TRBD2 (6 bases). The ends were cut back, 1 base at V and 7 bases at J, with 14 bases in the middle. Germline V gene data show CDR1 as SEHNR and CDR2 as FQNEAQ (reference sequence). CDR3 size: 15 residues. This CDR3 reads CASSLERVGVNEQFF. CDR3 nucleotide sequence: TGTGCCAGCAGCTTAGAGCGGGTCGGCGTAAATGAGCAGTTCTTC.

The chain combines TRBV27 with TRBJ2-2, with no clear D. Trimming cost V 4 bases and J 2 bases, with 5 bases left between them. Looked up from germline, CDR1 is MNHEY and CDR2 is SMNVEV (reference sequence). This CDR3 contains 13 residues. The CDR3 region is CASSYLNTGELFF. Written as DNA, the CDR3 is TGTGCCAGCAGTTATCTCAACACCGGGGAGCTGTTTTTT.

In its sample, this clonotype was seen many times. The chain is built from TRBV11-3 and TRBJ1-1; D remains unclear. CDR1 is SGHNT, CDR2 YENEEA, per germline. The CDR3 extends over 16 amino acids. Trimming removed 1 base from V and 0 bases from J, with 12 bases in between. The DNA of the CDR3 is TGTGCCAGCAGCTTAGGGGCAGCCCACCTGAACACTGAAGCTTTCTTT. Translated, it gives CASSLGAAHLNTEAFF.

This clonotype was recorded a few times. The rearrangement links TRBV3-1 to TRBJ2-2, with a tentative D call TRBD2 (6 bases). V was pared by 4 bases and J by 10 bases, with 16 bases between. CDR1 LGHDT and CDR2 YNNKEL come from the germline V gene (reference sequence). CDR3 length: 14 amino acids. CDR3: CASSPRDWAKELFF. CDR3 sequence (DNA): TGTGCCAGCAGCCCCCGGGACTGGGCCAAGGAGCTGTTTTTT. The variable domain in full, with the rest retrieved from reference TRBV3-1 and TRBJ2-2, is DTAVSQTPKYLVTQMGNDKSIKCEQNLGHDTMYWYKQDSKKFLKIMFSYNNKELIINETVPNRFSPKSPDKAHLNLHINSLELGDSAVYFCASSPRDWAKELFFGEGSRLTVL.

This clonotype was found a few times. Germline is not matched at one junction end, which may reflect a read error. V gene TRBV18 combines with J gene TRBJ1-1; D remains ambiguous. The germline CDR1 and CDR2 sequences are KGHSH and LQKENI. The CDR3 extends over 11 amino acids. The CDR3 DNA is TGTGCCAGCCCACCAGACGGTGAAGCTTTCTTT. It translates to CASPPDGEAFF.

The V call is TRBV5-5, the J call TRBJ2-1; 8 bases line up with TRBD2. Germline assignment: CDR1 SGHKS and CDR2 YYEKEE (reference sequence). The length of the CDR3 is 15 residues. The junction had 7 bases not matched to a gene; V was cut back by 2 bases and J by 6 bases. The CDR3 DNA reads TGTGCCAGCAGCTTCGGACTAGCACCGTCCAATGAGCAGTTCTTC. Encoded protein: CASSFGLAPSNEQFF.

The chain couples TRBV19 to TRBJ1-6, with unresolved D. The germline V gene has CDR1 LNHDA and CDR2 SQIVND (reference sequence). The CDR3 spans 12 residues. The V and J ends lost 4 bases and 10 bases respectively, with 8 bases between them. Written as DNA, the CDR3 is TGTGCCAGTAGTACAGGTGACTCACCCCTCCACTTT. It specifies CASSTGDSPLHF. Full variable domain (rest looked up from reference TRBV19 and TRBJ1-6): DGGITQSPKYLFRKEGQNVTLSCEQNLNHDAMYWYRQDPGQGLRLIYYSQIVNDFQKGDIAEGYSVSREKKESFPLTVTSAQKNPTAFYLCASSTGDSPLHFGNGTRLTVT.

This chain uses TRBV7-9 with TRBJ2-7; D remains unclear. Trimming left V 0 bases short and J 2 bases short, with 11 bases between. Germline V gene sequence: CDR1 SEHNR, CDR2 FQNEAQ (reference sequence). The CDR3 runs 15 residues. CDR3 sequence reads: CASSLAAGRPYEQYF. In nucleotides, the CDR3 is TGTGCCAGCAGCTTAGCTGCTGGGCGCCCCTACGAGCAGTACTTC.